This T cell receptor beta chain appears in the sequencing data of a study of molecular identifiers for immune sequencing clone quantification. Study background: Replicate experiments divided RNA from around 20,000 or 100,000 naive CD8 cells into five parts and sequenced four.

Many counts were recorded for this clonotype. The antigen remains undetermined. Germline V gene sequence: CDR1 DFQATT, CDR2 SNEGSKA (reference sequence). V was pared by 1 base and J by 2 bases, with 6 bases of the junction left unmatched. This CDR3 has 15 residues. TCRdb ran MiXCR on the PCR reads and lists one entry per CDR3 protein. The table records approximately 680,000 distinct CDR3 sequences, 25% of them present only once. Notes on the study in general: Effector cells kept over 97% of their molecules in clones above 20 RNA copies, while naive cells kept under 1% there.

RNA fractions of 10%, 30% or 50% and 20,000 to 1,000,000 sorted cells were the source of naive CD8 libraries. This receptor was identified in a human donor in good health. Some libraries in this study had Jurkat cell RNA spiked in. The sample taken for sequencing was naive CD8+ T cells from blood, with Jurkat cell RNA spiked in. Subset meaning: FACS-sorted CD8+CD4-CCR7+CD45RA+ naive T cells. The gene calls are TRBV20-1 and TRBJ2-3, with 7 bases fitting TRBD1. This chain's CDR3 is CSARGEGGFTDTQYF. The CDR3 DNA sequence: TGCAGTGCTAGAGGGGAAGGGGGCTTCACAGATACGCAGTATTTT.